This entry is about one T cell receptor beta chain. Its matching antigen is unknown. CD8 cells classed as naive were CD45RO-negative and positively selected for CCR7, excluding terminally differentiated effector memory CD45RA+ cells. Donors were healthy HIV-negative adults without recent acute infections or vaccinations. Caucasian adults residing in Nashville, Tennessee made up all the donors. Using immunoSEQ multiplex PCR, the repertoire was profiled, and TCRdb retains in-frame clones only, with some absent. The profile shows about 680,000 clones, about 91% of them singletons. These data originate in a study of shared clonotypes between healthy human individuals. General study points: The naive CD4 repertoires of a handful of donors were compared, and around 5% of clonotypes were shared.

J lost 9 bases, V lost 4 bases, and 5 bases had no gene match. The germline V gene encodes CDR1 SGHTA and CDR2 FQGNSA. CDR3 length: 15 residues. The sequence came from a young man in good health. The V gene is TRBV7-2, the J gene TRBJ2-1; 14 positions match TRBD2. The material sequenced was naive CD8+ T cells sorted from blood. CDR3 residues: CASSSGLAGGGEQFF. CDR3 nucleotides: TGTGCCAGCAGCTCCGGACTAGCGGGAGGAGGTGAGCAGTTCTTC.